This T cell receptor (beta chain) is from a study of OX40 agonist ivuxolimab in advanced cancers. Germline lookup yields CDR1 MDHEN and CDR2 SYDVKM. CDR3 length: 13 amino acids. V was shortened by 8 bases and J by 3 bases, with 11 bases between the two germline ends. Data came from immunoSEQ multiplex PCR; TCRdb stores just in-frame clones and leaves some out. The sample includes around 100,000 clones, 85% to 95% seen only once; the top ten take around 0.58%. The gene calls are TRBV28 and TRBJ1-5; D unresolved. The TCR originated in an adult with an advanced solid tumor such as melanoma, head and neck, liver or kidney cancer. Sequenced material: CD4+ or CD8+ T cells sorted from blood, taken in a trial of the OX40 agonist ivuxolimab. This CDR3 reads CASRGVSNQPQHF. In nucleotides, the CDR3 is TGTGCCAGCCGCGGGGTCTCCAATCAGCCCCAGCATTTT.